This TCR beta chain was documented in a study of cytomegalovirus exposure and HLA in healthy donors. The PCR contained 60 Vbeta and 13 Jbeta primers. Clones were sequenced by immunoSEQ multiplex PCR, and TCRdb holds only the in-frame ones, with some missing. The sample holds around 200,000 clones, about 88% seen once. Findings of the study overall: Clonal expansion, a later analysis showed, was greater in HLA-associated TCR beta chains than in equally common others. In a later analysis, TCR association rates varied by HLA locus: DRB1 most, HLA-C fewest. Earlier results showed most TCR beta V segments being productive about 90% or about 30% of the time. Presence/absence analyses took donor sequencing depth as roughly uniform.

Worth noting for this clone: Its target is unknown.

V was pared by 5 bases and J by 3 bases, with 10 bases of the junction left unmatched. Germline V CDR1 and CDR2: LNHDA, SQIVND (reference sequence). CDR3 length: 16 residues. This chain links TRBV19 with TRBJ2-7; 10 nucleotides line up with TRBD2. Material: PBMCs. This TCR came from a woman in her thirties in good health and CMV-seronegative. For the CDR3, the DNA is TGTGCCAGTAGTGCCCTAGCGGGAGATATACTCTACGAGCAGTACTTC. Translated: CASSALAGDILYEQYF.